The present TCR beta chain was sequenced within a study of regulatory T cells in long-lasting Graves disease. Study-level background: The definition of persistent Graves' disease was over 5 years of antithyroid drugs with positive TSH receptor antibodies. Study-wide results and limits: Persistent Graves' cases showed lower TCR diversity than newly diagnosed cases.

For this clonotype: As yet, its antigen is unknown.

Sample time point: persistent/refractory GD, antithyroid drugs over 5 years with positive TRAb. Construction of the TCR library relied on RNA isolated from PBMCs. To make TCR beta libraries, researchers used iRepertoire HTBI primers and Arm-PCR of CDR3 regions. Each CDR3 protein gets one entry after TCRdb re-called the multiplex PCR reads with MiXCR. The sample carries about 470,000 distinct CDR3 sequences, less than 25% recorded once. The sample in question was peripheral blood mononuclear cells (PBMCs), obtained when the disease was refractory, from a patient treated with antithyroid drugs. The receptor was derived from a female donor with Graves disease.

The CDR3 bases are TGTGCCAGCAGCTTAGTCCCGAGCACTGGGGCCAACGTCCTGACTTTC. The encoded protein is CASSLVPSTGANVLTF. The V gene is TRBV11-2, the J gene TRBJ2-6, with unresolved D. Germline values: CDR1 SGHAT, CDR2 FQNNGV. The V gene lost 1 base and the J gene lost 2 bases, with 9 bases spanning the gap. The CDR3 totals 16 residues.